The subject of this entry is one TCR beta chain. Its antigen is currently not known. The data originate from a study of cytomegalovirus exposure and HLA in healthy donors (dated by TCRdb to about 2017). General notes on the study: According to an earlier analysis of a few hundred of the donors, 150 million to 200 million T cells yielded 117 million unique TCR beta sequences and 276 Gb of sequence data. An early release covering 550 to 700 HLA-typed donors comprised about 300 gigabases of sequencing data and approximately 80 million unique TCR sequences. Of the 300 to 500 genotyped donors, 75% to 85% were placed in the genetic ancestry cluster associated with self-reported Caucasian donors. The study aimed to test whether cataloging public T cell receptors could reveal signatures of past pathogen exposure. The T cell repertoires of 700 or so subjects were profiled by immunosequencing and related to cytomegalovirus serostatus. Besides the first cohort of about 730 subjects, a separate validation cohort made up of roughly 120 different subjects was used. The study combined high-throughput TCR immunosequencing, statistical association of individual TCRs with disease status, and machine learning to predict cytomegalovirus infection status. A later analysis re-analyzed previously published TCR beta repertoires from roughly 600 donors and added high-resolution HLA genotyping to study TCR occurrence patterns. Rather than drawing on any new phenotypic data, the later analysis identified candidate immune exposures from TCR beta sequences and the way those sequences occurred across donors. An earlier analysis of roughly 600 of the donors used high-throughput TCR beta sequencing to judge whether each TCR beta V gene segment behaved as functional or pseudogenic. Donor age, sex, ethnicity and CMV serostatus were compiled together with the repertoire data. In a later genetic analysis, genome-wide SNP genotypes for about 65% of the roughly 670 donors were used, and that subset was treated as a discovery cohort. Every discovery cohort repertoire had been produced on one sequencing platform. Both class I and class II loci were covered by HLA typing, at four-digit resolution. Typing coverage varied by locus: about 620-640 donors for A, B, C, DRB1 and DQB1; approximately 560 for DQA1; 600 to 610 for DPA1; more than 450 for DPB1. Because of strong linkage in the cohort, a few DR-DQ haplotypes were treated as single units for association and clustering. On average, around 240,000 unique TCR beta nucleotide sequences were sequenced per donor among 350 to 400 genotyped donors of the cohort, with roughly 18% of those sequences being non-productive.

The library was built by means of the immunoSEQ multiplex PCR assay. For the multiplex PCR, a mixture combining 60 forward primers for TCR Vbeta segments and 13 reverse primers for TCR Jbeta segments was used. Amplification of the CDR3 region of rearranged TCR beta genes was performed with a multiplex PCR assay on genomic DNA. The amplified TCR beta libraries were sequenced on the Illumina HiSeq System as 87-base-pair reads. For the original study's pipeline: A later analysis tallied around 80 million unique TCR beta chains across the approximately 670 repertoires, and approximately 9.9 million of those chains were shared by two or more donors. To remove PCR and sequencing errors, raw reads were error-corrected and collapsed into unique sequences using a nearest-neighbor algorithm that merged closely related sequences. Alignment of CDR3 sequences to IMGT reference sequences was used to assign V, D and J gene segments. For a sequence to be retained, a match of at least six nucleotides to both a V gene segment and a J gene segment was required. Rearrangements were classified as productive when the CDR3 lacked stop codons and remained in frame with V and J, and all other rearrangements were classified as non-productive. Following IMGT convention, CDR3 was defined as the stretch from the second conserved V-encoded cysteine to the conserved J-encoded phenylalanine. In an earlier analysis of roughly 580 of the donors, sequences lacking an unambiguous match to a single V gene segment were excluded. In an earlier analysis of approximately 550 of the donors, V segments were called functional above 56.7% productive rearrangements and were called segregating when the between-donor standard deviation exceeded 5%. A statistical classification framework was built for diagnosing cytomegalovirus status from the catalog of TCR beta chain sequences. A later analysis assigned V and J genes by comparing TCR nucleotide sequences with IMGT/GENE-DB human TR gene sequences. The TCRdist pipeline was used in a later analysis to assign CDR3 sequences and most-parsimonious VDJ recombination scenarios. A later analysis defined each TCR beta chain by its CDR3 amino acid sequence plus V-gene family, and excluded reads lacking a unique V-gene family. In a later analysis, 550 to 650 highly shared, low-generation-probability nucleotide sequences were removed to address suspected cross-contamination and a sequencing artifact. In a later analysis, a clonal expansion index for each public chain was calculated from normalized within-repertoire ranks of inferred template counts. Generation probabilities in a later analysis came from a VDJ recombination model fitted to out-of-frame rearrangements, and those results were checked against IGoR. In a later analysis, TCR-TCR, TCR-HLA and TCR-CMV co-occurrence was scored with hypergeometric tests, and a repertoire-size bias correction was applied to TCR pairs. False discovery rates were estimated in a later analysis by permuting HLA or CMV assignments 20 times. A later analysis grouped co-occurring TCRs with DBSCAN, adding TCRdist sequence similarity when clustering within HLA-allele-positive subsets. Repertoires with fewer than 30,000 or more than 120,000 public chains were left out of co-occurrence clustering, as were about five repertoires with anomalous nucleotide sharing. Imported from immuneACCESS, the table was reduced by TCRdb to in-frame sequences with V and J called. These copies leave out some clones; in studies compared against another copy, an unresolved V gene accounts for under half, and the cause of the remainder is not known. V and J calls and clone size are given by that table; D and trimming were obtained from the DNA. The table for this sample shows under 75,000 clones. Roughly 2.6% of the sample goes to the ten largest clones.

Germline trimming: 4 bases from V, 4 bases from J; junction bases outside gene matches: 5. CDR1 and CDR2 are read off the germline V gene as SGHRS and YFSETQ. Counted from cysteine to phenylalanine, this CDR3 has 14 amino acids. Only the CDR3 DNA stays, 42 bases, in frame from base 1. The cohort was made up of hundreds of healthy bone marrow donors. Cohort members were all nominally healthy when sampled, although unrecorded immune exposures were likely present. The donor tested CMV seropositive and was one of the 289 seropositive cohort members. Every donor gave a peripheral blood sample, and the peripheral blood mononuclear cells from that sample were used for TCR beta sequencing. The Qiagen DNeasy Blood Extraction Kit was used to extract genomic DNA from the blood cell samples. The study at large found these results: According to a later analysis, TCR association rates differed among HLA loci, with DRB1 alleles showing the most associated TCRs and HLA-C alleles showing the fewest. The classifier was reported to diagnose cytomegalovirus status with high specificity and sensitivity in both the original and validation cohorts. For the cohort, immune exposure information was limited to CMV serostatus. Sequencing depth was assumed to be roughly uniform across donors in the presence/absence analyses, though that assumption may not hold. Compared with the approximately 670-donor mean, donors in an Asian-associated ancestry cluster had fewer N-insertions in productive TCRs, according to a later genetic analysis. Strong co-occurrence of HLA alleles, especially DR and DQ, made assigning TCR associations to individual alleles difficult. The cohort was sequenced for TCR beta chains only, and without alpha or paired-chain data the features that could be detected were limited. It was suggested by the authors that the approach could potentially be generalized to other disease states and immunological phenotypes. A cluster of highly shared sequence variants was judged likely to be a technical artifact of the sequencing pipeline. Correlated functional status among segregating V segments might be attributable to linkage disequilibrium, but an unknown experimental factor could not be ruled out. In vitro tests confirmed that three of the cytomegalovirus-associated TCR beta chains recognize cytomegalovirus antigens. Most CMV-associated TCR beta chains appeared to be HLA-restricted in a later analysis, and the HLA associations seemed to be driven largely by CMV exposure. In an earlier analysis of some 500 of the donors, most TCR beta V segments were observed in productive rearrangements about 90% or about 30% of the time, broadly matching IMGT annotations. In a later analysis, HLA-associated TCR beta chains were found to be more clonally expanded and to have lower generation probabilities than equally common non-associated chains. In a later analysis, several top co-occurrence clusters were reported to appear linked to parvovirus B19, influenza, CMV and Epstein-Barr virus. An association between a missense DCLRE1C variant and V-gene and J-gene trimming of TCR beta chains was found in a later genetic analysis and replicated in an independent cohort. Because the 87-base-pair reads could not distinguish some IMGT-functional V segments, including TRBV6-2 and TRBV6-3, those segments were excluded. A later analysis associated about 16,000 TCR beta sequences with specific HLA alleles at a false discovery rate of 0.05. Because HLA typing was unavailable for some donors at each locus, only the typed subset was used in association tests. A total of 150 to 200 TCR beta chains were listed by the study as associated with cytomegalovirus. A further reported finding was that TCR beta sequences accurately predicted the HLA-A and HLA-B alleles for most subjects in the first cohort. Most TCR sequences were observed very rarely across donors, whereas some public TCRs were present in many individuals. Seventeen rarely observed V segments, including chromosome 9 orphons, were excluded from the earlier analysis of some 590 of the donors because counts were too low.

The chain is assembled from TRBV5-1 and TRBJ2-7; the central 10 bases match TRBD1. The sequence was obtained from a female donor in good health and CMV-seropositive. Sequenced: PBMCs. The DNA sequence reads TGCGCCAGCAGCGAAGACAGGGGGCTATACGAGCAGTACTTC. Translated, it gives CASSEDRGLYEQYF.